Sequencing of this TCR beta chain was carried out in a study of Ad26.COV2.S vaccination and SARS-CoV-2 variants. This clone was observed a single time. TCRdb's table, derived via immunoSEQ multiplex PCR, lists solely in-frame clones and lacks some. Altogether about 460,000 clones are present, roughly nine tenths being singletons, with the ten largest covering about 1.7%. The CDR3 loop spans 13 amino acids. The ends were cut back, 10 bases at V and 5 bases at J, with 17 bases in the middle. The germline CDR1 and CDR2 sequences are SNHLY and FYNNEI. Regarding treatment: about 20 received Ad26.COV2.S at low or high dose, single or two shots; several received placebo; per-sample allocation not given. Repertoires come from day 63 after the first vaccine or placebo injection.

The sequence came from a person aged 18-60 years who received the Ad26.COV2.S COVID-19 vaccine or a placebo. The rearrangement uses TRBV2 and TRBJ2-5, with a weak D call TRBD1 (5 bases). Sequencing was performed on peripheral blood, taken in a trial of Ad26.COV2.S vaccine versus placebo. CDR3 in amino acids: CATLERSGETQYF. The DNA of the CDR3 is TGTGCCACCTTAGAGAGATCAGGGGAGACCCAGTACTTC. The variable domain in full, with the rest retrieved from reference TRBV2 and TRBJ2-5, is EPEVTQTPSHQVTQMGQEVILRCVPISNHLYFYWYRQILGQKVEFLVSFYNNEISEKSEIFDDQFSVERPDGSNFTLKIRSTKLEDSAMYFCATLERSGETQYFGPGTRLLVL.